Listed below are T cell receptor beta chains from one sample, sequenced in a study of early T cells in non-severe SARS-CoV-2 infection. From the 5' RACE reads, TCRdb called clonotypes with MiXCR, one entry per CDR3 protein. The sample records around 80,000 distinct CDR3 sequences, approximately 12% being singletons. The specimen was whole blood. The receptors were gathered from an adult who was a healthcare worker with PCR-confirmed SARS-CoV-2 infection or an uninfected control (not recorded which). Each CDR3 is given with its conserved first and last residue. The order of the fields is V gene, D gene, J gene, clone size, CDR3 protein, CDR3 DNA. A D gene is named only where the DNA matches it firmly. Not all rows give a size; the values are once, few, many and, for expanded clones, a class.

TRBV6-6	.	TRBJ2-4	.	CASTGGLSIQYF	TGTGCCAGCACAGGAGGGTTATCCATTCAGTACTTC
TRBV29-1	TRBD1	TRBJ2-7	.	CSVAKGASSYEQYF	TGCAGCGTTGCAAAGGGGGCGAGCTCCTACGAGCAGTACTTC
TRBV27	TRBD2	TRBJ2-7	.	CASSLSPGASGSHEQYF	TGTGCCAGCAGTTTATCCCCGGGGGCTAGCGGGAGCCACGAGCAGTACTTC
TRBV27	TRBD2	TRBJ2-5	.	CASSPRGTSGYQETQYF	TGTGCCAGCAGTCCCCGGGGGACTAGCGGATATCAAGAGACCCAGTACTTC
TRBV28	.	TRBJ2-1	.	CASSGGYNEQFF	TGTGCCAGCAGTGGAGGATACAATGAGCAGTTCTTC
TRBV29-1	.	TRBJ2-6	many	CSVETDLGSGANVLTF	TGCAGCGTTGAGACGGACCTCGGGTCTGGGGCCAACGTCCTGACTTTC
TRBV3-1	.	TRBJ1-2	few	CASSLDSLRGYTF	TGTGCCAGCAGCCTGGACAGTTTGAGAGGCTACACCTTC
TRBV7-7	TRBD2	TRBJ2-1	many	CASSERLAGASSYNEQFF	TGTGCCAGCAGCGAACGACTAGCGGGGGCGAGCTCCTACAATGAGCAGTTCTTC
TRBV20-1	.	TRBJ2-5	many	CSAPGLYQETQYF	TGCAGTGCTCCCGGACTTTACCAAGAGACCCAGTACTTC
TRBV20-1	.	TRBJ2-7	few	CSARRPPEQYF	TGCAGTGCTAGAAGGCCACCGGAGCAGTACTTC
TRBV10-2	TRBD1	TRBJ2-3	many	CASSLQGVDTQYF	TGCGCCAGCAGCTTGCAGGGGGTAGATACGCAGTATTTT
TRBV20-1	.	TRBJ2-7	many	CSASFWNEQYF	TGCAGTGCTAGTTTCTGGAACGAGCAGTACTTC
TRBV11-2	TRBD1	TRBJ2-1	.	CASSLATGLNEQFF	TGTGCCAGCAGCTTAGCGACAGGGTTGAATGAGCAGTTCTTC
TRBV20-1	.	TRBJ2-1	.	CSSPAYNEQFF	TGCAGTAGCCCGGCCTACAATGAGCAGTTCTTC
TRBV6-6	.	TRBJ2-5	few	CASSYPAQGHQETQYF	TGTGCCAGCAGTTACCCGGCCCAGGGTCACCAAGAGACCCAGTACTTC
TRBV5-6	.	TRBJ1-1	.	CASSLDGGYTEAFF	TGTGCCAGCAGCTTGGACGGCGGATACACTGAAGCTTTCTTT
TRBV19	.	TRBJ2-5	.	CASSPDGEETQYF	TGTGCCAGTAGTCCGGACGGAGAAGAGACCCAGTACTTC
TRBV10-2	TRBD2	TRBJ2-3	.	CASKGLAGDTQYF	TGCGCCAGCAAGGGACTAGCGGGCGATACGCAGTATTTT
TRBV30	.	TRBJ2-1	few	CAWSHTGYNEQFF	TGTGCCTGGAGTCACACAGGATACAATGAGCAGTTCTTC
TRBV20-1	TRBD2	TRBJ2-3	many	CSARRPSGSYTQYF	TGCAGTGCTCGGCGGCCTAGCGGGAGTTATACGCAGTATTTT
TRBV7-8	.	TRBJ1-1	.	CASSLYGGIMNTEAFF	TGTGCCAGCAGCTTGTACGGGGGGATAATGAACACTGAAGCTTTCTTT
TRBV7-3	TRBD1	TRBJ2-6	.	CASSLDGTGYSGANVLTF	TGTGCCAGCAGCTTAGACGGGACAGGTTACTCTGGGGCCAACGTCCTGACTTTC
TRBV5-1	TRBD2	TRBJ2-1	few	CASSSSGTNNEQFF	TGCGCCAGCAGCTCTAGCGGGACTAACAATGAGCAGTTCTTC
TRBV28	.	TRBJ2-7	.	CASSFRVTYEQYF	TGTGCCAGCAGTTTTAGGGTTACCTACGAGCAGTACTTC
TRBV29-1	TRBD2	TRBJ2-5	.	CSVVGTSGQETQYF	TGCAGCGTTGTAGGGACTAGCGGCCAAGAGACCCAGTACTTC
TRBV12-2	.	TRBJ2-4	many	CASRLAMDRVAKNIQYF	TGTGCAAGTCGCTTAGCGATGGACAGGGTTGCCAAAAACATTCAGTACTTC
TRBV2	.	TRBJ2-3	.	CASTRLADTDTQYF	TGTGCCAGCACCCGCCTAGCAGACACAGATACGCAGTATTTT
TRBV11-2	.	TRBJ1-2	many	CASSLGRTSSYGYTF	TGTGCCAGCAGCTTAGGTCGGACTTCGTCCTATGGCTACACCTTC
TRBV20-1	TRBD2	TRBJ2-7	many	CSAVLAGGPGEQYF	TGCAGTGCAGTATTAGCGGGAGGGCCCGGCGAGCAGTACTTC
TRBV6-2/TRBV6-3	TRBD2	TRBJ2-1	.	CASSPPRTSGRSSYNEQFF	TGTGCCAGCAGTCCACCTAGGACTAGCGGGAGGAGCTCCTACAATGAGCAGTTCTTC
TRBV11-2	TRBD2	TRBJ2-5	many	CASSLGLAGGTQETQYF	TGTGCCAGCAGCTTAGGGCTAGCGGGAGGGACCCAAGAGACCCAGTACTTC
TRBV9	TRBD2	TRBJ2-7	.	CASSAGLAENYEQYF	TGTGCCAGCAGCGCGGGACTAGCGGAGAACTACGAGCAGTACTTC
TRBV6-5	TRBD1	TRBJ2-1	few	CASSYFPTGSSYNEQFF	TGTGCCAGCAGTTACTTCCCGACAGGGAGCTCCTACAATGAGCAGTTCTTC
TRBV5-1	TRBD2	TRBJ2-2	few	CASSPPGGRPPTGELFF	TGCGCCAGCAGCCCACCGGGCGGGAGACCGCCCACCGGGGAGCTGTTTTTT
TRBV7-2	.	TRBJ1-5	few	CASSLGWNQPQHF	TGTGCCAGCAGCTTAGGTTGGAATCAGCCCCAGCATTTT